This T cell receptor beta chain appears in the sequencing data of a study of blood T cell repertoires in COVID-19. Background on the study: The samples span acute and convalescent COVID-19 from the United States, Italy and Spain. In each case, the material was cDNA or gDNA derived from T cells, B-cell-depleted T cells, or PBMCs.

Under the authors' procedure: Researchers report that nucleated cell counts were estimated from reference gene primer amplification. The data were produced by immunoSEQ multiplex PCR, yet TCRdb's version contains in-frame clones alone and is incomplete. V, J and clone size are those of that table, while D and trimming were read from the DNA. This sample has about 78,000 clones; around 90% occur once, and the top ten carry about 1%. The CDR3 is made up of 14 amino acids. Germline CDR1 reads SGHAT; CDR2 reads FQNNGV. Germline trimming cut 7 bases from V and 11 bases from J; bases unmatched to any gene: 16.

This rearrangement joins TRBV11-2 to TRBJ1-1, with 7 bases matching TRBD1. The source of this sequence is a woman between 45 and 60 years old in a cohort sampled during active COVID-19. The specimen was peripheral blood. The CDR3 loop reads CASIPVIQDRIAFF. The CDR3 DNA sequence: TGTGCCAGCATTCCCGTCATTCAGGACAGGATCGCTTTCTTT.